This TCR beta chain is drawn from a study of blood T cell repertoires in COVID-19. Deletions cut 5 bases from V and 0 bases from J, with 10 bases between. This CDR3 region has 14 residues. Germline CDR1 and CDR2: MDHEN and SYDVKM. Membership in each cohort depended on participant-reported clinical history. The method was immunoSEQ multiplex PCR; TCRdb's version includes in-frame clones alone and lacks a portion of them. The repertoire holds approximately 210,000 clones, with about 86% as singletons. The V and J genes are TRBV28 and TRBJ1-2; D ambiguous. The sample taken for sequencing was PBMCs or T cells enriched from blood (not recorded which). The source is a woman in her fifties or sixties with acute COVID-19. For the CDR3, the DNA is TGTGCCAGCAGTCTCTTACATCCTAACTATGGCTACACCTTC. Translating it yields CASSLLHPNYGYTF.